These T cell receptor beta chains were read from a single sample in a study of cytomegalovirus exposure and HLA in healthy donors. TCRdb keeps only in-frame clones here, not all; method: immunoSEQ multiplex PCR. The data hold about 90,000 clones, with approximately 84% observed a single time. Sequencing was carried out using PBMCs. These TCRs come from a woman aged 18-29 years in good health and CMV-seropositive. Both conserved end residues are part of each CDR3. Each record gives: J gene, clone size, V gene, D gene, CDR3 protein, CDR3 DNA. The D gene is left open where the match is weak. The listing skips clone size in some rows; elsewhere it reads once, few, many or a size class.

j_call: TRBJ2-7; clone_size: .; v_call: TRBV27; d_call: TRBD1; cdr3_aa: CASSLTGQSFYEQYF; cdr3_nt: TGTGCCAGCAGCTTAACGGGACAGTCCTTCTACGAGCAGTACTTC
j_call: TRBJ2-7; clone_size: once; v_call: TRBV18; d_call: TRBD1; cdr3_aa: CASSPQESGQGYEQYF; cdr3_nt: TGTGCCAGCTCACCTCAAGAAAGCGGACAGGGCTACGAGCAGTACTTC
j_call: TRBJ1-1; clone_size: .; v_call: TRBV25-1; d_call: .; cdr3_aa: CASRPARGANTEAFF; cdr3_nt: TGTGCCAGCCGCCCTGCACGGGGGGCAAACACTGAAGCTTTCTTT
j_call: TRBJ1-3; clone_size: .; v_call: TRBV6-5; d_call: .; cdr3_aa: CASSYYGGLSNTIYF; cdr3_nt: TGTGCCAGCAGTTACTATGGCGGTTTGAGTAACACCATATATTTT
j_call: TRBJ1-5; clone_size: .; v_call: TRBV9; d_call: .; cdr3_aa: CVSSAGNSNQPQHF; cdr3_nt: TGTGTCAGCAGCGCGGGAAATAGCAATCAGCCCCAGCATTTT
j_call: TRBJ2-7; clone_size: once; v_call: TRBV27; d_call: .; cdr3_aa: CASSFDGAYEQYF; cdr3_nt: TGTGCCAGCAGTTTTGACGGGGCCTACGAGCAGTACTTC
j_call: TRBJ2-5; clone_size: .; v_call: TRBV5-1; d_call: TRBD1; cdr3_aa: CASSPDRGNRGTQYF; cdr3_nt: TGCGCCAGCAGCCCGGACAGGGGGAACCGAGGGACCCAGTACTTC
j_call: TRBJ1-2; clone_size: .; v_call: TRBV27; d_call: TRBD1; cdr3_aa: CASSWGQGNYGYTF; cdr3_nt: TGTGCCAGCAGCTGGGGACAGGGAAACTATGGCTACACCTTC
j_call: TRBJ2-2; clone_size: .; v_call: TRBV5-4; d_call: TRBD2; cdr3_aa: CASNKRGVTGELFF; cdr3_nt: TGTGCCAGCAATAAACGGGGGGTCACCGGGGAGCTGTTTTTT
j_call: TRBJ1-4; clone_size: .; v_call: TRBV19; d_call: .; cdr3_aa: CASSAGTFDEKLFF; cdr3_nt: TGTGCCAGTAGTGCCGGGACATTCGATGAAAAACTGTTTTTT
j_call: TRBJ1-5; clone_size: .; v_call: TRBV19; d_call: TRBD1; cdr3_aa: CASSIGADRVGRSDQPQHF; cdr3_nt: TGTGCCAGTAGTATAGGGGCGGACAGGGTGGGACGTAGTGATCAGCCCCAGCATTTT
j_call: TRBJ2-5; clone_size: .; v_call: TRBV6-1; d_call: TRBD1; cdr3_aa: CASSGLGTARPKETQYF; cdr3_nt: TGTGCCAGCAGTGGACTTGGGACAGCGCGCCCTAAAGAGACCCAGTACTTC
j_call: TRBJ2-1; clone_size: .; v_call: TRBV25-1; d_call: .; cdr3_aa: CASSVSRASRRDEQFF; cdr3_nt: TGTGCCAGCAGTGTTAGCCGGGCCTCCAGGAGGGATGAGCAGTTCTTC
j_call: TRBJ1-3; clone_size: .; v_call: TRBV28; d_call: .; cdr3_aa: CASSLGGAPLGSGNTIYF; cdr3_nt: TGTGCCAGCAGTTTAGGTGGGGCCCCATTAGGCTCTGGAAACACCATATATTTT
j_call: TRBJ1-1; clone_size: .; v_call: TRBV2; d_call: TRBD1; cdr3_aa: CATGTADFMNTEAFF; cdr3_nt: TGTGCCACTGGGACAGCCGATTTCATGAACACTGAAGCTTTCTTT
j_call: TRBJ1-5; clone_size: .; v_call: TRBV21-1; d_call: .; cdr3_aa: CASSKVRQGAQPQHF; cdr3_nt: TGTGCCAGCAGCAAAGTTAGGCAGGGGGCACAGCCCCAGCATTTT
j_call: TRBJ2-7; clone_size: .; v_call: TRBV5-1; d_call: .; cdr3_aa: CASSLQGRNYEQYF; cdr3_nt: TGCGCCAGCAGCTTGCAGGGGAGAAACTACGAGCAGTACTTC
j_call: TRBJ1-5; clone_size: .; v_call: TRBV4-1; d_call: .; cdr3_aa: CASSQVSGSNQPQHF; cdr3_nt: TGCGCCAGCAGCCAAGTTTCGGGAAGCAATCAGCCCCAGCATTTT
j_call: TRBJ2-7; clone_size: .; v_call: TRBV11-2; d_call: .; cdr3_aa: CASSLASRVHEQYF; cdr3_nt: TGTGCCAGCAGCTTAGCTTCCAGGGTCCACGAGCAGTACTTC
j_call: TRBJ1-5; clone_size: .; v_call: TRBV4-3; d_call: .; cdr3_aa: CASSPYFDSNQPQHF; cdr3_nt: TGCGCCAGCAGCCCCTACTTCGATAGCAATCAGCCCCAGCATTTT
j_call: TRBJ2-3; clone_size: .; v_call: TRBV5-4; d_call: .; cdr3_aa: CASSGLLANPSTDTQYF; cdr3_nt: TGTGCCAGCAGCGGCCTGCTAGCGAACCCTAGCACAGATACGCAGTATTTT
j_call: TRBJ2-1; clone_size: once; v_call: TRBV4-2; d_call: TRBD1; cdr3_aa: CASSQDPNSGQLSYNEQFF; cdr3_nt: TGTGCCAGCAGCCAAGACCCGAACTCGGGACAGCTCTCCTACAATGAGCAGTTCTTC
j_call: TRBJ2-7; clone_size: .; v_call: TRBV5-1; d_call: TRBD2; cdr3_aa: CASSLKAGVEQYF; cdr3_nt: TGCGCCAGCAGCTTGAAGGCGGGGGTCGAGCAGTACTTC
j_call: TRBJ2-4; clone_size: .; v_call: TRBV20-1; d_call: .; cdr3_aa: CSASRGIQYF; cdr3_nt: TGCAGTGCCTCCAGGGGTATTCAGTACTTC
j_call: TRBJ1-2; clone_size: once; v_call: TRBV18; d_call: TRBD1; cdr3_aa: CASSPLGTGYGYTF; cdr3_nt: TGTGCCAGCTCACCACTAGGGACAGGGTATGGCTACACCTTC
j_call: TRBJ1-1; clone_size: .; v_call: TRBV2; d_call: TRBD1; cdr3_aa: CASSGQGVQAFF; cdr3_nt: TGTGCCAGCAGTGGTCAGGGGGTCCAAGCTTTCTTT
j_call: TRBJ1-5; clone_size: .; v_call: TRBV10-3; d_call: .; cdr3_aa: CAISARGGLEAQHF; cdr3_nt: TGTGCCATCAGCGCTCGGGGGGGCCTGGAGGCCCAGCATTTT
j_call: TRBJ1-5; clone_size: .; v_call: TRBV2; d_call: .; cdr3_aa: CASSGWDTNQPQHF; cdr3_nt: TGTGCCAGCAGCGGTTGGGACACTAATCAGCCCCAGCATTTT
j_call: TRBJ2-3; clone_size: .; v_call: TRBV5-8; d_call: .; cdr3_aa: CASRRYDTQYF; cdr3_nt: TGTGCCAGCCGCCGGTACGATACGCAGTATTTT
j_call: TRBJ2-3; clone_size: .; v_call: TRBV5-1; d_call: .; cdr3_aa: CASSLSDRSDTQYF; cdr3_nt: TGCGCCAGCAGCTTAAGTGACAGATCAGATACGCAGTATTTT
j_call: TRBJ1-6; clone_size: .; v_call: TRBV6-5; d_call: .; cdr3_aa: CASSYGGSNSPLHF; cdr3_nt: TGTGCCAGCAGTTACGGGGGGTCGAATTCACCCCTCCACTTT